The rows below give T cell receptor beta chains drawn from one sample of a study of shared clonotypes between healthy human individuals. The repertoire was sequenced with immunoSEQ multiplex PCR; TCRdb's copy has only in-frame clones and lacks some. Of a few million clones in the sample, more than 90% were seen once. Sequenced input: naive CD4+ T cells sorted from blood. The receptors shown here come from a man in his late teens or twenties in good health. Both conserved end residues are part of each CDR3. The order of the fields is CDR3 length, J gene, V gene, clone size, D gene, CDR3 protein, CDR3 DNA. The D gene is left open where the match is weak. A row's size may be missing; if present it is once, few, many or a size class.

>14|TRBJ2-2|TRBV30|NA|TRBD1
CAWSQTGVTGELFF
TGTGCCTGGAGCCAGACAGGGGTCACCGGGGAGCTGTTTTTT
>14|TRBJ2-7|TRBV5-4|NA|NA
CASSPAGTSYEQYF
TGTGCCAGCAGCCCTGCGGGGACCTCCTACGAGCAGTACTTC
>16|TRBJ2-7|TRBV19|NA|TRBD1
CASSPRGGQGAYEQYF
TGTGCCAGTAGTCCCCGCGGGGGACAGGGTGCCTACGAGCAGTACTTC
>11|TRBJ1-1|TRBV7-9|NA|NA
CASGGFTEAFF
TGTGCCAGCGGGGGGTTCACTGAAGCTTTCTTT
>15|TRBJ1-6|TRBV9|NA|NA
CASSLSSSYNSPLHF
TGTGCCAGCAGCCTCTCAAGCTCCTATAATTCACCCCTCCACTTT
>15|TRBJ2-2|TRBV2|NA|NA
CASRETELNTGELFF
TGTGCCAGCAGGGAGACAGAGCTTAACACCGGGGAGCTGTTTTTT
>15|TRBJ2-4|TRBV29-1|NA|TRBD2
CSVEDETSLKNIQYF
TGCAGCGTTGAAGATGAGACTAGCTTGAAAAACATTCAGTACTTC
>16|TRBJ2-5|TRBV5-4|NA|TRBD2
CASSLRLAGLQETQYF
TGTGCCAGCAGCTTGCGACTAGCGGGACTCCAAGAGACCCAGTACTTC
>13|TRBJ1-5|TRBV28|NA|NA
CASSSAGNQPQHF
TGTGCCAGCAGTTCCGCCGGGAATCAGCCCCAGCATTTT
>13|TRBJ1-2|TRBV29-1|NA|NA
CSVVGRVNYGYTF
TGCAGCGTTGTTGGCAGGGTAAACTATGGCTACACCTTC
>16|TRBJ1-5|TRBV5-8|NA|NA
CASSPGHILGNQPQHF
TGTGCCAGCAGCCCCGGCCATATCCTAGGCAATCAGCCCCAGCATTTT
>16|TRBJ1-6|TRBV30|NA|TRBD1
CAWSGTGGLTNSPLHF
TGTGCCTGGAGTGGGACAGGGGGTCTCACAAATTCACCCCTCCACTTT
>15|TRBJ2-1|TRBV2|NA|NA
CASRAEGRGYNEQFF
TGTGCCAGCAGGGCGGAAGGTCGGGGCTACAATGAGCAGTTCTTC
>11|TRBJ2-7|TRBV6-5|NA|NA
CASSTGSEQYF
TGTGCCAGCAGCACCGGCAGCGAGCAGTACTTC
>15|TRBJ1-3|TRBV5-5|NA|NA
CASSLVSDFGNTIYF
TGTGCCAGCAGCTTGGTCTCGGACTTTGGAAACACCATATATTTT
>15|TRBJ2-7|TRBV5-4|NA|TRBD1
CASSLGQGVPYEQYF
TGTGCCAGCAGCTTGGGACAGGGGGTACCCTACGAGCAGTACTTC
>13|TRBJ1-2|TRBV19|NA|NA
CASRGVIDLGYTF
TGTGCCAGCAGGGGAGTGATTGATCTTGGCTACACCTTC
>20|TRBJ2-6|TRBV4-1|NA|NA
CASSQDEGTLFYSGANVLTF
TGCGCCAGCAGCCAAGATGAGGGGACCCTCTTCTACTCTGGGGCCAACGTCCTGACTTTC
>17|TRBJ2-7|TRBV5-4|NA|NA
CASSVDPTGGGSYEQYF
TGTGCCAGCAGCGTGGATCCGACGGGGGGCGGGTCCTACGAGCAGTACTTC
>16|TRBJ1-2|TRBV19|NA|TRBD1
CASSISTGQEFYGYTF
TGTGCCAGTAGTATTTCCACCGGACAGGAGTTCTATGGCTACACCTTC
>13|TRBJ1-2|TRBV6-5|NA|NA
CASSYSAENGYTF
TGTGCCAGCAGTTACTCGGCCGAAAATGGCTACACCTTC
>14|TRBJ2-3|TRBV2|NA|NA
CASTDDRWTDTQYF
TGTGCCAGCACCGACGACCGCTGGACAGATACGCAGTATTTT
>17|TRBJ2-3|TRBV5-1|NA|NA
CASSLGGGAASTDTQYF
TGCGCCAGCAGCTTGGGCGGTGGGGCCGCAAGCACAGATACGCAGTATTTT
>15|TRBJ2-6|TRBV11-2|NA|NA
CASSLTGAGANVLTF
TGTGCCAGCAGCTTAACAGGTGCTGGGGCCAACGTCCTGACTTTC
>13|TRBJ1-3|TRBV5-1|once|NA
CASSLDRLNTIYF
TGCGCCAGCAGCTTGGACAGATTGAACACCATATATTTT
>14|TRBJ1-2|TRBV7-2|NA|NA
CASSPRVLLSGYTF
TGTGCCAGCAGCCCCAGGGTCCTTTTAAGTGGCTACACCTTC
>15|TRBJ1-5|TRBV5-1|NA|TRBD1
CASSQTGGGTQPQHF
TGCGCCAGCAGCCAGACAGGGGGCGGGACTCAGCCCCAGCATTTT
>13|TRBJ2-5|TRBV7-7|once|NA
CASSTSDLKTQYF
TGTGCTAGCAGCACCTCCGATCTAAAGACCCAGTACTTC
>16|TRBJ2-1|TRBV19|once|TRBD2
CASSVIGTSSYNEQFF
TGTGCCAGTAGTGTAATAGGGACTAGCTCCTACAATGAGCAGTTCTTC
>12|TRBJ2-1|TRBV29-1|NA|TRBD2
CSVEDLAEEQFF
TGCAGCGTTGAAGACCTAGCGGAAGAGCAGTTCTTC
>12|TRBJ2-3|TRBV2|NA|NA
CASTPSGSTQYF
TGTGCCAGCACCCCATCAGGGAGTACGCAGTATTTT
>19|TRBJ1-3|TRBV7-9|once|TRBD1
CASSLETGKATRSGNTIYF
TGTGCCAGCAGCTTAGAGACAGGGAAGGCTACCCGCTCTGGAAACACCATATATTTT
>18|TRBJ1-5|TRBV4-1|NA|NA
CASSQGITGIVGNQPQHF
TGCGCCAGCAGCCAAGGGATCACAGGGATTGTGGGCAATCAGCCCCAGCATTTT
>14|TRBJ1-1|TRBV30|NA|NA
CASDPHREDTEAFF
TGTGCCTCCGATCCCCACAGGGAGGACACTGAAGCTTTCTTT
>15|TRBJ1-1|TRBV6-5|NA|NA
CASRAPGPLVGEAFF
TGTGCCAGCAGAGCACCCGGGCCTTTAGTAGGTGAAGCTTTCTTT
>15|TRBJ2-7|TRBV13|NA|TRBD2
CASSLGYSGGYEQYF
TGTGCCAGCAGCTTAGGCTACAGCGGGGGGTACGAGCAGTACTTC
>14|TRBJ2-3|TRBV18|NA|TRBD1
CASSPDREGDTQYF
TGTGCCAGCTCACCGGACAGGGAAGGGGATACGCAGTATTTT
>14|TRBJ1-2|TRBV6-1|few|NA
CASSEYSLDYGYTF
TGTGCCAGCAGTGAGTACAGCCTAGACTATGGCTACACCTTC
>13|TRBJ1-1|TRBV28|NA|TRBD1
CASQDRMNTEAFF
TGTGCCAGCCAGGACAGGATGAACACTGAAGCTTTCTTT
>13|TRBJ1-1|TRBV6-5|NA|TRBD1
CASRWGTGPEAFF
TGTGCCAGCAGATGGGGGACAGGCCCTGAAGCTTTCTTT
>15|TRBJ1-2|TRBV4-2|NA|NA
CASSLRASLPYGYTF
TGTGCCAGCAGCCTTAGGGCTTCCCTCCCTTATGGCTACACCTTC
>14|TRBJ2-1|TRBV7-9|NA|TRBD2
CASSPGGTSYEQFF
TGTGCCAGCAGCCCCGGCGGGACTAGCTATGAGCAGTTCTTC
>17|TRBJ2-5|TRBV9|NA|TRBD2
CASSALGLAGQGETQYF
TGTGCCAGCAGCGCTCTGGGACTAGCGGGACAGGGAGAGACCCAGTACTTC
>19|TRBJ1-4|TRBV4-2|NA|NA
CASSQERQGPGATNEKLFF
TGTGCCAGCAGCCAAGAACGGCAGGGCCCGGGGGCAACTAATGAAAAACTGTTTTTT
>15|TRBJ2-3|TRBV10-2|once|TRBD2
CASRLLAGEGDTQYF
TGCGCCAGCAGGTTACTAGCGGGGGAGGGAGATACGCAGTATTTT
>14|TRBJ2-4|TRBV5-6|NA|TRBD1
CASSLGGPSDRAFF
TGTGCCAGCAGCTTGGGTGGCCCCTCGGACAGGGCCTTCTTC
>14|TRBJ1-1|TRBV5-1|NA|TRBD1
CASSPTGLNTEAFF
TGCGCCAGCAGCCCGACAGGGCTGAACACTGAAGCTTTCTTT
>16|TRBJ1-5|TRBV5-8|NA|NA
CASSSGGTYSNQPQHF
TGTGCCAGCAGCTCCGGGGGCACATATAGCAATCAGCCCCAGCATTTT
>13|TRBJ1-1|TRBV6-4|once|NA
CASSARMNTEAFF
TGTGCCAGCAGTGCACGCATGAACACTGAAGCTTTCTTT
>16|TRBJ2-2|TRBV7-2|NA|TRBD2
CASSLNSGRHTGELFF
TGTGCCAGCAGCTTAAATAGCGGGAGGCACACCGGGGAGCTGTTTTTT